The entry below gives a single T cell receptor beta chain sequence along with its context. This clone was seen a few times. The clone's antigen remains unknown. No qualities accompany the bases; no much larger clone lies one base away. After roughly 11 days of culture, CD4+ T cells were isolated with the EasySep CD4+ T cell isolation kit. Convalescent patients had PCR-confirmed SARS-CoV-2 infection between March and December 2020, before Alpha, Beta and Delta variants emerged in the United States. Half of the culture medium was replaced with fresh IL-2-containing medium on days 3 and 7. Each peptide stimulation condition was cultured in triplicate wells unless otherwise noted. Using Ficoll-Paque Plus gradient centrifugation, PBMC were separated from whole blood and then either used fresh or cryopreserved at -140C. The QIAamp micro DNA kit was used to extract genomic DNA from the cultured CD4+ T cells.

Library preparation was by the immunoSEQ multiplex PCR assay. DNA from the cultured, isolated CD4+ T cells was subjected to TCR beta CDR3 sequencing. On the authors' methods: The analysis removed non-productive TCR sequences, trimmed reads to the CDR3 region, and retained only CDR3s that were 7 or more amino acids long. The MANAFEST web app was used to pick out antigen-specific clonotypes by comparing their expansion in peptide wells with that in reference cultures. To count as positive, a clone had to show expansion at FDR<0.05 compared with the reference and with all other wells, an odds ratio above 5, and a frequency above 0.1% in two replicate wells. A clonotype was defined as cross-reactive if the clonotype was significantly expanded both in SARS-CoV-2 spike wells and in at least one common cold coronavirus spike condition. CDR3 similarity was assessed by Levenshtein distance with the stringdist R package, and unrooted trees were built with ape in R 3.6.1. Drawn from immuneACCESS, this table holds only the in-frame rearrangements with V and J called that TCRdb kept. Clones are partly lost; checked studies trace under half to an unresolved V gene and leave the rest unexplained. That table supplies the V and J calls and clone size; D and trimming were determined from the DNA. Here the sample has tens of thousands of clones; about 72% occur a single time. The biggest ten clones account for under 30% of the sample.

Unmatched junction bases come to 7, with V trimmed by 5 bases and J by 6 bases. CDR3 length: 15 amino acids, cysteine to phenylalanine. CDR3 DNA is the only sequence kept; it has 45 bases, read in frame from the first base. CDR1 SGHTA and CDR2 FQGNSA were looked up in the germline V gene. The data were taken from a study of vaccination effects on CD4 cells after COVID-19 (dated by TCRdb to between 2021 and 2023). About the investigation overall: To identify antigen-specific CD4+ T cell clonotypes by their expansion, the ViraFEST assay first stimulated PBMC with viral peptide pools and then applied TCR sequencing. Each well held 2 million to 2.5 million PBMC cultured in IMDM containing around 5% human AB serum, 8 to 10 IU/ml IL-2 and gentamicin, along with roughly 10 ug/ml peptides. Altogether, about 10 COVID-19 convalescent patients and a few SARS-CoV-2-naive healthy vaccine recipients made up the full study. The study compared SARS-CoV-2 spike-specific CD4+ TCR repertoires before and after mRNA vaccination in COVID-19 convalescent patients and infection-naive vaccine recipients. Pre-vaccine samples were drawn from two convalescent patients 16 days and one week before the first dose, at 142 and 148 days after COVID-19 diagnosis. Cultures from other donors in the study were sequenced using the Oncomine TCR Beta short-read assay on an Illumina iSeq 100. Each participant received two doses of an mRNA SARS-CoV-2 vaccine, either BNT162b2 or mRNA-1273. What the work shows at the level of the full study, not this receptor alone: Among convalescent patients, the spike-reactive repertoire after vaccination was made up mainly of new vaccine-induced clones that were largely distinct from the clones induced by infection. At late post-vaccination timepoints, both infection-induced and vaccine-induced clones showed marked clonal contraction, consistent with waning T cell responses. The study was limited by a small number of convalescent patients, and early post-infection timepoints were lacking.

The sequencing used CD4+ T cells from PBMCs cultured without peptide, collected before COVID-19 vaccination. The origin of this receptor is a human donor who had a prior SARS-CoV-2 infection. The chain links TRBV7-2 with TRBJ1-6; 7 middle bases align to TRBD1. CDR3 region: CASSPPTGINSPLHF. The nucleotides read TGTGCCAGCAGCCCACCGACAGGGATTAATTCACCCCTCCACTTT. Where the CDR3 stops, the reference TRBV7-2 and TRBJ1-6 genes take over; the full variable domain is GAGVSQSPSNKVTEKGKDVELRCDPISGHTALYWYRQSLGQGLEFLIYFQGNSAPDKSGLPSDRFSAERTGGSVSTLTIQRTQQEDSAVYLCASSPPTGINSPLHFGNGTRLTVT.